Below, 19 T cell receptor beta chains from the same sample are listed, as sequenced in a study of T cell clonotyping in hematopoietic cell transplantation. TCRdb keeps only in-frame clones here, not all; method: immunoSEQ multiplex PCR. This repertoire shows approximately 14,000 clones, about 98% found once; its top ten account for around 4.2%. The source was peripheral blood mononuclear cells, collected 30 days after allogeneic stem cell transplant. Source of these receptors: a female patient in her 50s who had an allogeneic stem cell transplant from an unrelated donor, so T cells may come from the graft donor. Some clones in this sample may be carry-over from other donors' samples.

The chain employs TRBV28 and TRBJ2-3; 12 bases fit TRBD2. The V gene end was trimmed by 0 bases and the J gene end by 1 base; junction bases not matched to a gene: 8. There are 19 residues in the CDR3. CDR1 MDHEN and CDR2 SYDVKM come from the germline V gene. Here the CDR3 reads CASSLWAGASGGGTDTQYF. The DNA of the CDR3 is TGTGCCAGCAGTTTATGGGCGGGGGCTAGCGGGGGGGGCACAGATACGCAGTATTTT. Full variable domain (outside the CDR3, taken from reference TRBV28 and TRBJ2-3): DVKVTQSSRYLVKRTGEKVFLECVQDMDHENMFWYRQDPGLGLRLIYFSYDVKMKEKGDIPEGYSVSREKKERFSLILESASTNQTSMYLCASSLWAGASGGGTDTQYFGPGTRLTVL.

The gene calls are TRBV9 and TRBJ1-1; no firm D call. The CDR3 has 13 residues. Germline loops: CDR1 SGDLS, CDR2 YYNGEE. Trimming stripped 2 bases from V and 1 base from J, with 6 bases between. The CDR3, as DNA: TGTGCCAGCAGCGTGAAAGGGAACACTGAAGCTTTCTTT. This codes for CASSVKGNTEAFF.

This chain links TRBV5-1 with TRBJ1-1, with 8 nucleotides matching TRBD1. The CDR3 totals 15 residues. CDR1 and CDR2 (germline): SGHRS, YFSETQ. V shed 4 bases, J shed 3 bases, and the junction held 8 bases outside the gene matches. The chain's CDR3 is CASSRTGNWDTEAFF. The CDR3 DNA sequence: TGCGCCAGCAGCCGGACAGGGAACTGGGACACTGAAGCTTTCTTT.

This chain uses TRBV10-3 with TRBJ1-1, with D unclear. The CDR3 extends over 12 amino acids. V lost 2 bases and J lost 8, with 9 bases in between. Germline CDR1 is ENHRY and CDR2 is SYGVKD. CDR3 in DNA: TGTGCCATCAGTGAGCGGGTCTCAGAAGCTTTCTTT. It translates to CAISERVSEAFF.

V usage is TRBV28 and J usage is TRBJ1-1; D not certain. This CDR3 is 13 amino acids long. Germline V gives CDR1 MDHEN, CDR2 SYDVKM. Trimming cost V 6 bases and J 1 base, with 9 bases left between them. CDR3 sequence: CASRLTGNTEAFF. The CDR3 DNA follows: TGTGCCAGCAGACTGACGGGGAACACTGAAGCTTTCTTT.

The J gene is TRBJ1-2, the V gene TRBV25-1; a possible D gene is TRBD1 (5 bases). The CDR3 consists of 15 residues. V lost 7 bases to trimming and J lost 0 bases, with 15 bases between them. Germline CDR1 reads MGHDK; CDR2 reads SYGVNS. CDR3 residues: CASTSGGLANYGYTF. DNA for the CDR3: TGTGCCAGCACCTCTGGGGGATTAGCTAACTATGGCTACACCTTC.

The chain employs TRBV15 and TRBJ2-3, with 12 nucleotides matching TRBD2. The CDR3 has 13 amino acids. Germline trimming cut 1 base from V and 14 bases from J; bases unmatched to any gene: 4. CDR1 and CDR2 (germline): LNHNV, YYDKDF (reference sequence). In nucleotides, the CDR3 is TGTGCCACCAGCAGAGTCCCTAGCGGGGGGGGGTATTTT. Translation: CATSRVPSGGGYF.

The chain employs TRBV15 and TRBJ1-5, with D possibly being TRBD1 (5 bases). The CDR3 has 15 amino acids. The germline V gene encodes CDR1 LNHNV and CDR2 YYDKDF (reference sequence). Trimming left V 6 bases short and J 7 bases short, with 19 bases between. The CDR3 DNA reads as TGTGCCACCAGGTCGGGACGCGCGCCGAGGCAGCCCCAGCATTTT. The encoded protein is CATRSGRAPRQPQHF.

The gene calls are TRBV6-1 and TRBJ2-7, with 8 bases aligning to TRBD1. There are 14 residues in the CDR3. Trimming cost V 1 base and J 5 bases; bases outside gene matches: 4. Germline CDR1 is MNHNS and CDR2 is SASEGT. CDR3 DNA: TGTGCCAGCAGTGAAGGGACAGGGTTTGACGAGCAGTACTTC. This codes for CASSEGTGFDEQYF.

CDR3 nucleotides: TGTGCCAGCAGGGCTGGACAAAGCTATGGCTACACCTTC. Protein product: CASRAGQSYGYTF. The chain uses TRBV2 and TRBJ1-2; D possibly corresponds to TRBD1 (5 bases). Germline CDR1 SNHLY, CDR2 FYNNEI. The CDR3 runs 13 residues. V shed 6 bases and J shed 4 bases, with 12 bases lying between them.

The rearrangement joins TRBV9 to TRBJ2-7; possible D gene TRBD1, 6 bases. The CDR3 is made up of 14 amino acids. The V gene's germline CDR1 is SGDLS and CDR2 YYNGEE. Trimming left V 5 bases short and J 2 bases short, with 14 bases between. The CDR3 sequence: CASSLRDMPYEQYF. In DNA, the CDR3 is TGTGCCAGCAGTCTCCGGGACATGCCCTACGAGCAGTACTTC.

This clone is a singleton in its sample. The chain has TRBV18 and TRBJ2-1; 7 nucleotides match TRBD1. V dropped 3 bases and J dropped 4; count of bases not matched to a gene: 12. Germline CDR1 is KGHSH and CDR2 is LQKENI. The CDR3 runs to 17 residues. The CDR3 protein is CASSPPVWDSRYNEQFF. The DNA of the CDR3 is TGTGCCAGCTCACCGCCTGTTTGGGACAGCCGATACAATGAGCAGTTCTTC.

A single count supports this clone. The genes are TRBV28 and TRBJ2-6; TRBD1 aligns across 10 bases. The CDR3 spans 16 residues. Germline V lookup: CDR1 MDHEN, CDR2 SYDVKM. Trimming at V came to 10 bases and at J to 4 bases, leaving 10 bases not matched to a gene. CDR3 sequence: CATAGTGVLGANVLTF. The CDR3 nucleotides read TGTGCCACAGCCGGGACAGGGGTGTTGGGGGCCAACGTCCTGACTTTC.

The chain uses TRBV7-9 and TRBJ1-1, with D unresolved. This CDR3 is built from 12 residues. CDR1 is SEHNR and CDR2 is FQNEAQ in the germline V gene (reference sequence). V was pared by 5 bases and J by 9 bases, with 13 bases between. The CDR3 spells CASSRSDGQAFF. CDR3 DNA: TGTGCCAGCAGCCGGTCGGATGGGCAAGCTTTCTTT.

The chain has TRBV29-1 and TRBJ1-4; D is unresolved. V lost 6 bases, J lost 3 bases, and 14 bases lay in between. Germline V gene lookup returns CDR1 SQVTM and CDR2 ANQGSEA. CDR3 length: 14 amino acids. CDR3 coding DNA: TGCAGCGTAAATTTAGAGTCCTCTAATGAAAAACTGTTTTTT. This encodes CSVNLESSNEKLFF. The full variable domain, with the rest looked up from reference TRBV29-1 and TRBJ1-4, is SAVISQKPSRDICQRGTSLTIQCQVDSQVTMMFWYRQQPGQSLTLIATANQGSEATYESGFVIDKFPISRPNLTFSTLTVSNMSPEDSSIYLCSVNLESSNEKLFFGSGTQLSVL.

In its sample, this clone was seen once. Compared with germline, one end of the junction differs, possibly owing to a read error. V and J are TRBV7-7 and TRBJ2-2; the match to TRBD2 covers 8 bases. The germline V gene has CDR1 SSHAT and CDR2 FNYEAQ (reference sequence). CDR3 length: 18 amino acids. CDR3 sequence: CASSSLLGTRANTGELFF. CDR3 bases: TGTGCTAGCAGCTCCCTCCTCGGGACTAGAGCCAACACCGGGGAGCTGTTTTTT.

The chain employs TRBV19 and TRBJ2-5, with D possibly TRBD2 on 6 matching bases. The CDR3 is made up of 15 amino acids. V was clipped by 1 base and J by 0 bases, with 9 bases between them. Per germline, CDR1 LNHDA and CDR2 SQIVND (reference sequence). The CDR3 region has the DNA TGTGCCAGTAGTATAGTAGGCGGGGACCAAGAGACCCAGTACTTC. Translating it yields CASSIVGGDQETQYF.

The rearrangement uses TRBV2 and TRBJ1-5, with D uncertain. Germline-derived CDR1 and CDR2 are SNHLY and FYNNEI. Trimming left V 6 bases short and J 4 bases short, with 10 bases between. The CDR3 sequence is 13 residues long. CDR3 sequence reads: CASSLGWNQPQHF. The CDR3 region has the DNA TGTGCCAGCAGCCTAGGGTGGAATCAGCCCCAGCATTTT.

The CDR3 DNA is TGTGCCAGCAGTCCCCCGAAGATGGTAGCGGTTCTCACCTACGAGCAGTACTTC. This encodes CASSPPKMVAVLTYEQYF. The rearrangement uses TRBV28 and TRBJ2-7; maybe TRBD2 (6 bases). Germline V gives CDR1 MDHEN, CDR2 SYDVKM. The CDR3 length is 18 residues. Trimming removed 5 bases from V and 2 bases from J, with 25 bases in between.